This TCR beta chain was retrieved from a study of OX40 agonist ivuxolimab in advanced cancers. Clones were sequenced by immunoSEQ multiplex PCR, and TCRdb holds only the in-frame ones, with some missing. Of about 47,000 clones listed, approximately 81% are singletons. There are 15 residues in the CDR3. V dropped 7 bases and J dropped 1; count of bases not matched to a gene: 6. The germline V gene has CDR1 MNHNS and CDR2 SASEGT. V and J are TRBV6-1 and TRBJ2-7; TRBD2 matches 11 bases. The origin of this receptor is an adult with an advanced solid tumor such as melanoma, head and neck, liver or kidney cancer. The source was CD4+ or CD8+ T cells sorted from blood, collected in a trial of the OX40 agonist ivuxolimab. CDR3 sequence reads: CASKELAGESYEQYF. The CDR3 DNA sequence: TGTGCCAGCAAAGAACTAGCGGGAGAGTCCTACGAGCAGTACTTC.